This T cell receptor beta chain is drawn from a study of regulatory and conventional T cells in RAG deficiency. Overall study results and limits: RAG-deficient patients showed markedly lower Shannon entropy and higher Simpson indices than control T-cell subsets. Shorter CDR3s in all patient subsets; >90% Treg-Tconv overlap in Omenn. Omenn CD25-high CD127-low cells may be activated cells, not true Tregs.

The CDR3 is made up of 14 amino acids. Germline V lookup: CDR1 SGHTA, CDR2 FQGTGA. V dropped 5 bases and J dropped 7; count of bases not matched to a gene: 9. The method was immunoSEQ multiplex PCR; TCRdb's version includes in-frame clones alone and lacks a portion of them. The sample consists of 29,000 or so clones, roughly 96% of them appearing once. Note on this clone: The target antigen is unknown.

Genomic DNA came from blood conventional CD4+ T cells gated CD25-low CD127-high. The same data also went into a second study, on regulatory T cells. Turning to that study: The primer mix had 52 TRBV and 13 TRBJ primers. In patients, unique TRB V-J pairs were restricted and V/J usage skewed, especially in Tregs.

The chain recombines TRBV7-3 with TRBJ1-1, with 8 bases lining up with TRBD1. This TCR derives from a human donor in good health. Material: CD25- CD4+ T cells sorted from blood. In DNA, the CDR3 is TGTGCCAGCAGCATCGGGACAGGCCGATATGAAGCTTTCTTT. This gives the protein CASSIGTGRYEAFF.